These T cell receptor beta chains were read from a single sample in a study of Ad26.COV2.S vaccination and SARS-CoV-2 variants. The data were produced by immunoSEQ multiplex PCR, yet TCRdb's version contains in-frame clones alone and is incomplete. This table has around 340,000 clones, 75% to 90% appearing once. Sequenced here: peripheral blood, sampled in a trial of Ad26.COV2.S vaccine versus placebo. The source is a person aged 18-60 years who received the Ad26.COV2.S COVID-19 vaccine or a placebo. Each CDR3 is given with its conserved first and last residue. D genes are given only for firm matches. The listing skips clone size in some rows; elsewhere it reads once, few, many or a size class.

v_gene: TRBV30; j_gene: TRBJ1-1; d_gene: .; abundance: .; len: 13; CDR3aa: CAWSYGRVAEAFF; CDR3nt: TGTGCCTGGAGTTATGGCAGGGTAGCTGAAGCTTTCTTT
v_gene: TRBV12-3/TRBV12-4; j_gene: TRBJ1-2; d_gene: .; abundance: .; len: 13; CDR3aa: CASSIGGVYGYTF; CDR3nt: TGTGCCAGCAGTATAGGGGGGGTCTATGGCTACACCTTC
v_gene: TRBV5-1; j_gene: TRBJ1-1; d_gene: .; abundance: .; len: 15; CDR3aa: CASSLSAVGGTEAFF; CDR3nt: TGCGCCAGCAGCCTATCCGCAGTTGGGGGGACTGAAGCTTTCTTT
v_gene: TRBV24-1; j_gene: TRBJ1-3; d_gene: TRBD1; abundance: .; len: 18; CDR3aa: CATSAYPGQGKNGNTIYF; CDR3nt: TGTGCCACCAGTGCTTACCCGGGACAGGGAAAGAATGGAAACACCATATATTTT
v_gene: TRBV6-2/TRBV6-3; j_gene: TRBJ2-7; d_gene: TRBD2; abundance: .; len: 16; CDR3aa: CASSFGLVGRAGEQYF; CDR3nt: TGTGCCAGCAGTTTTGGACTAGTCGGTCGGGCGGGCGAGCAGTACTTC
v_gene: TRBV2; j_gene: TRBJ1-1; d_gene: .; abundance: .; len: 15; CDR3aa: CASSDVDTGNTEAFF; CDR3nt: TGTGCCAGCAGTGATGTGGACACAGGGAACACTGAAGCTTTCTTT
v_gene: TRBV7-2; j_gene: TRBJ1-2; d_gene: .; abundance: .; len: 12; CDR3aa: CASSLPDTVYTF; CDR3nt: TGTGCCAGCAGCTTACCTGACACCGTCTACACCTTC
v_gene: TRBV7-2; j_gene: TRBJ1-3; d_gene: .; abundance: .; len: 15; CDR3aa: CASSLQSGSGNTIYF; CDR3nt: TGTGCCAGCAGCTTACAATCAGGGTCTGGAAACACCATATATTTT
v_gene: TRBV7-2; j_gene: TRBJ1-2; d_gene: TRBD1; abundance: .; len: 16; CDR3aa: CASSLGGQARNYGYTF; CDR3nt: TGTGCCAGCAGCTTAGGCGGACAGGCTCGTAACTATGGCTACACCTTC
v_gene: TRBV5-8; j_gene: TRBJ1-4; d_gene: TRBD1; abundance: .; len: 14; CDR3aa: CASSQGQGGEKLFF; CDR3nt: TGTGCCAGCAGCCAGGGACAGGGGGGAGAAAAACTGTTTTTT
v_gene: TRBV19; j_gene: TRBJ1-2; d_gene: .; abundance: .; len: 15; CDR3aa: CASSIKMGANYGYTF; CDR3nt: TGTGCCAGTAGTATCAAGATGGGAGCTAACTATGGCTACACCTTC
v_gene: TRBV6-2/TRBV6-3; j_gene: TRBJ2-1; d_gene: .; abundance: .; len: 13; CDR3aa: CASSYSIRGGEFF; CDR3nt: TGTGCCAGCAGTTACTCGATAAGGGGTGGGGAGTTCTTC
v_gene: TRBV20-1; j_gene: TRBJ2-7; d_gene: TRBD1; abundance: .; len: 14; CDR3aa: CSASRDSISYEQYF; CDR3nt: TGCAGTGCTAGTAGGGACAGCATCTCCTACGAGCAGTACTTC
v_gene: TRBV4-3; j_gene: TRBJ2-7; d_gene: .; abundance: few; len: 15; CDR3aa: CASSQGRQSSYEQYF; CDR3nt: TGCGCCAGCAGCCAAGGTAGACAGAGCTCCTACGAGCAGTACTTC
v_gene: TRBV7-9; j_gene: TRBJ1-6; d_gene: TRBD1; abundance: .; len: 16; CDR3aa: CASTVTGSGYNSPLHF; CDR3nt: TGTGCCAGCACCGTGACAGGGTCGGGATATAATTCACCCCTCCACTTT
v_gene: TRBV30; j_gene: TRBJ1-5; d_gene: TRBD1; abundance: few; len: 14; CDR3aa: CAWSSGGAVQPQHF; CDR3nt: TGTGCCTGGAGTTCAGGGGGCGCGGTTCAGCCCCAGCATTTT
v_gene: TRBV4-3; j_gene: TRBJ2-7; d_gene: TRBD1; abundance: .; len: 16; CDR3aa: CASSQDPQGVSYEQYF; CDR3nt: TGCGCCAGCAGCCAAGATCCCCAGGGGGTCTCCTACGAGCAGTACTTC